The source of this T cell receptor beta chain is a study of T-cell memory formation after mild COVID-19. Study-wide points: The main location of contracting CD4+ clones was CM and EM, and that of contracting CD8+ clones was EMRA. What remained unconfirmed was the SARS-CoV-2 specificity of second-wave clones peaking on day 37. A balance of CD4 and CD8 characterized clones contracting day 15 to 85, whereas later expanders leaned CD4+.

CDR3 length: 15 residues. V trimming: 4 bases; J trimming: 7 bases; junction bases outside the gene matches: 8. CDR1 SGHTA and CDR2 FQGNSA come from the germline V gene. From 5'RACE with constant-segment primers came TCR alpha and TCR beta cDNA libraries that carried sample barcodes and UMIs. One entry per CDR3 protein results from TCRdb running MiXCR on the 5' RACE reads. This repertoire shows 250,000 to 300,000 distinct CDR3 sequences, 15% to 20% found once; its top ten account for roughly 25%. In the case of this clonotype: As yet, its antigen is unknown.

The V call is TRBV7-2, the J call TRBJ2-2; TRBD1 matches 8 bases. This receptor was obtained from a young man who had mild COVID-19 (a few samples of this study predate the infection). Cell type and time point are not known. The specimen sequenced was PBMCs or a T cell subset sorted from them (not recorded which). As DNA, the CDR3 is TGTGCCAGCAGCTCGAGGGACAGGCCAAGCGGGGAGCTGTTTTTT. Translation gives CASSSRDRPSGELFF.